The clone carrying this TCR beta chain has just one count. This record comes from a study of technical replicates of blood from four donors. Germline CDR1 and CDR2: GTSNPN and SVGIG (reference sequence). This CDR3 is built from 13 residues. V was trimmed by 3 bases and J by 4 bases, leaving 13 bases between them. Generated by immunoSEQ multiplex PCR, the TCRdb table keeps only in-frame clones and is missing some. The table lists approximately 94,000 clones, around 96% of them singletons. This clonotype originated in a human donor in good health. The chain is built from TRBV30 and TRBJ2-7; TRBD2 might be the D (5 bases). What was sequenced was T cells isolated from PBMCs. CDR3 region: CAWRGSGSYEQYF. As DNA, the CDR3 is TGTGCCTGGAGGGGATCGGGGAGTTACGAGCAGTACTTC. The full variable domain, with the rest looked up from reference TRBV30 and TRBJ2-7, is SQTIHQWPATLVQPVGSPLSLECTVEGTSNPNLYWYRQAAGRGLQLLFYSVGIGQISSEVPQNLSASRPQDRQFILSSKKLLLSDSGFYLCAWRGSGSYEQYFGPGTRLTVT.